A single sample is the source of the 6 T cell receptor beta chains below, sequenced in a study of graft-versus-host responses after intestinal transplantation. Libraries were prepared by immunoSEQ multiplex PCR; TCRdb keeps only in-frame clonotypes and omits some of them. The data contain 50,000 to 75,000 clones, 90% to 95% of them singletons. Antigen specificity for these receptors is unknown. The material was unstimulated CD4+ T cells sorted from spleen or lymph node cells, obtained before transplant. The receptor source for this set is a human donor who was the organ donor for an intestinal transplant.

V and J are TRBV6-5 and TRBJ2-3; D unresolved. Germline CDR1 is MNHEY and CDR2 is SVGAGI. With 2 bases removed from V and 6 bases from J, the gap between germline ends came to 3 bases. This CDR3 is built from 11 residues. For the CDR3, the DNA is TGTGCCAGCAGTTACAGGGATACGCAGTATTTT. Its translation is CASSYRDTQYF.

V gene TRBV5-1 combines with J gene TRBJ2-1; TRBD2 matches 13 bases. This CDR3 is built from 15 residues. Germline V CDR1 and CDR2: SGHRS, YFSETQ. Unmatched junction bases numbered 0, after V lost 4 bases and J lost 2 bases. The CDR3 sequence: CASSGLAGAYNEQFF. The CDR3 coding sequence is TGCGCCAGCAGCGGACTAGCGGGGGCCTACAATGAGCAGTTCTTC.

This clone appeared a single time. The chain uses TRBV18 and TRBJ1-1; 7 bases map to TRBD1. Per germline, CDR1 KGHSH and CDR2 LQKENI. The trim removed 4 bases at V and 3 bases at J, leaving 2 bases unmatched. CDR3 length equals 13 residues. CDR3 sequence: CASSRQGDTEAFF. In DNA form, the CDR3 reads TGTGCCAGCTCACGACAGGGCGACACTGAAGCTTTCTTT.

This clone was counted a single time. The CDR3 DNA reads as TGTGCCAGCAGGGACGGGGGACTCCGGAACGAGCAGTACTTC. This encodes CASRDGGLRNEQYF. V and J are TRBV6-6 and TRBJ2-7, with D tentatively TRBD2 (6 bases). Per the germline V gene, CDR1 is MNHNY and CDR2 is SVGAGI (reference sequence). This CDR3 region has 14 residues. Deletions cut 6 bases from V and 5 bases from J, with 17 bases between.

The chain employs TRBV10-3 and TRBJ1-5, with TRBD1 matching over 10 bases. The CDR3 is 14 residues long. The V and J ends lost 9 bases and 7 bases, in that order; junction bases with no gene match: 9. Germline V gene data show CDR1 as ENHRY and CDR2 as SYGVKD. This chain's CDR3 is CAIHPGQGFQPQHF. CDR3 DNA sequence: TGTGCCATTCATCCGGGACAGGGGTTCCAGCCCCAGCATTTT.

The chain joins TRBV5-1 to TRBJ2-1; 7 positions agree with TRBD2. There are 14 residues in the CDR3. J gave up 2 bases and V 4 bases, and 3 bases lay outside the gene matches. Germline CDR1 reads SGHRS; CDR2 reads YFSETQ. The CDR3 loop reads CASSDGLAYNEQFF. DNA of the CDR3: TGCGCCAGCAGCGACGGACTAGCCTACAATGAGCAGTTCTTC.